A single sample gave rise to the 27 T cell receptor beta chains below, sequenced in a study of cytomegalovirus exposure and HLA in healthy donors. The protocol was immunoSEQ multiplex PCR, while the TCRdb copy is restricted to in-frame clones and leaves out a portion. The table records about 220,000 clones, around nine tenths of them present only once. The sequenced sample consisted of PBMCs. The origin of the receptors is a man aged 18 to 29 in good health and CMV-seronegative.

CDR3 in DNA: TGCGCCAGCAGCCCCAGAACGGGTTTGGATTCACCCCTCCACTTT. Its protein product is CASSPRTGLDSPLHF. The chain uses TRBV5-1 and TRBJ1-6; D is uncertain. The CDR3 runs 15 residues. Between the trimmed V and J ends, which lost 4 bases and 8 bases, there was a span of 16 bases. Germline assignment: CDR1 SGHRS and CDR2 YFSETQ.

A note on this clone: Other DNA sequences in this specimen translate into the identical CDR3. The rearrangement joins TRBV27 to TRBJ2-7; 10 bases align to TRBD1. CDR3 length: 14 amino acids. The V and J ends lost 5 bases and 1 base, in that order; junction bases with no gene match: 2. Germline V gene sequence: CDR1 MNHEY, CDR2 SMNVEV (reference sequence). The CDR3: CASSLGQGSYEQYF. In nucleotides, the CDR3 is TGTGCCAGCAGTCTGGGACAGGGGTCCTACGAGCAGTACTTC.

The chain uses TRBV5-6 and TRBJ1-1, with D maybe TRBD1 (6 bases). The length of the CDR3 is 14 residues. The germline V gene encodes CDR1 SGHDT and CDR2 YYEEEE. The V and J ends lost 1 base and 8 bases respectively, with 15 bases between them. The CDR3 loop is CASSLSPLDSEAFF. The CDR3 DNA follows: TGTGCCAGCAGCTTGTCCCCTCTGGACAGCGAAGCTTTCTTT. The full variable domain, rest sourced from reference TRBV5-6 and TRBJ1-1, is DAGVTQSPTHLIKTRGQQVTLRCSPKSGHDTVSWYQQALGQGPQFIFQYYEEEERQRGNFPDRFSGHQFPNYSSELNVNALLLGDSALYLCASSLSPLDSEAFFGQGTRLTVV.

The gene calls are TRBV7-2 and TRBJ1-6, with D unresolved. V was shortened by 3 bases and J by 7 bases, with 16 bases between the two germline ends. The length of the CDR3 is 16 residues. Per germline, CDR1 SGHTA and CDR2 FQGNSA. Here the CDR3 reads CASSFIGARANSPLHF. CDR3 sequence (DNA): TGTGCCAGCAGCTTCATCGGAGCAAGAGCGAATTCACCCCTCCACTTT.

This chain links TRBV9 with TRBJ2-6; a weak D match, TRBD1 (7 bases). The V end lost 4 bases, the J end lost 1 base, and 12 bases lay between the germline ends. The CDR3 sequence is 16 residues long. Per germline, CDR1 SGDLS and CDR2 YYNGEE. In DNA, the CDR3 is TGTGCCAGCAGCACCAGGGGGGATTCTGGGGCCAACGTCCTGACTTTC. Protein sequence: CASSTRGDSGANVLTF.

This chain connects TRBV10-3 to TRBJ1-4; D may be TRBD1 (5 bases). This CDR3 has 16 residues. The V end was cut by 3 bases, the J end by 0 bases, with 11 bases between. From germline, CDR1 is ENHRY and CDR2 SYGVKD. The DNA of the CDR3 is TGTGCCATCAGTGATTCGAGACAGACAACTAATGAAAAACTGTTTTTT. This sequence encodes CAISDSRQTTNEKLFF.

V is TRBV6-1 and J is TRBJ2-7, with a weak D call TRBD2 (7 bases). Germline-derived CDR1 and CDR2 are MNHNS and SASEGT. Trimming cost V 1 base and J 3 bases, with 19 bases left between them. The CDR3 contains 17 residues. CDR3 coding DNA: TGTGCCAGCAGTGAAGGAAGGGGGGGCCTTGCTTTCTACGAGCAGTACTTC. Its translation is CASSEGRGGLAFYEQYF.

The chain links TRBV27 to TRBJ1-1, with TRBD1 matching 8 bases. This CDR3 spans 22 amino acids. V was clipped by 0 bases and J by 0 bases; unmatched bases: 21. Germline V gene lookup returns CDR1 MNHEY and CDR2 SMNVEV (reference sequence). In DNA, the CDR3 is TGTGCCAGCAGTTTATCGGGGACCTTTTACTGGGACAGGAAATTACTGAACACTGAAGCTTTCTTT. Encoded protein: CASSLSGTFYWDRKLLNTEAFF.

This chain links TRBV25-1 with TRBJ2-1; 7 bases are shared with TRBD2. This CDR3 contains 17 residues. Germline assignment: CDR1 MGHDK and CDR2 SYGVNS. V was pared by 4 bases and J by 0 bases, with 9 bases of the junction left unmatched. Here the CDR3 DNA reads TGTGCCAGCAGTGGCCCCGGACTAGGGAGCTCCTACAATGAGCAGTTCTTC. Translated, it gives CASSGPGLGSSYNEQFF.

J is TRBJ2-3 and V is TRBV5-1; 7 bases align to TRBD1. This CDR3 spans 16 amino acids. Germline assignment: CDR1 SGHRS and CDR2 YFSETQ. V lost 5 bases to trimming and J lost 4 bases; unmatched junction nucleotides: 13. CDR3 sequence (DNA): TGCGCCAGCAGTTTACCAGGACAGGCGGGTGCAGATACGCAGTATTTT. Its protein product is CASSLPGQAGADTQYF.

The chain carries TRBV19 and TRBJ1-1; no definite D call. Germline V gene sequence: CDR1 LNHDA, CDR2 SQIVND (reference sequence). The CDR3 has 14 amino acids. V was cut by 1 base and J by 5 bases, with 11 bases left in between. The chain's CDR3 is CASSIGPGLTEAFF. For the CDR3, the DNA is TGTGCCAGTAGTATAGGCCCGGGATTGACTGAAGCTTTCTTT.

This chain connects TRBV7-2 to TRBJ2-5; no firm D call. With 5 bases removed from V and 0 bases from J, the gap between germline ends came to 10 bases. The germline V gene has CDR1 SGHTA and CDR2 FQGNSA. The CDR3 extends over 14 amino acids. Here the CDR3 reads CASSAYKYQETQYF. For the CDR3, the DNA is TGTGCCAGCAGCGCGTATAAGTACCAAGAGACCCAGTACTTC.

The J gene is TRBJ1-4, the V gene TRBV27; tentatively, D is TRBD1 (5 bases). CDR1 and CDR2 (germline): MNHEY, SMNVEV (reference sequence). Trimming pared 4 bases from V and 0 bases from J, leaving 12 bases between. The CDR3 consists of 16 residues. The DNA of the CDR3 is TGTGCCAGCAGTTATGCGGGACCTGCAACTAATGAAAAACTGTTTTTT. It encodes CASSYAGPATNEKLFF. Supplemented by reference TRBV27 and TRBJ1-4, the full variable domain reads EAQVTQNPRYLITVTGKKLTVTCSQNMNHEYMSWYRQDPGLGLRQIYYSMNVEVTDKGDVPEGYKVSRKEKRNFPLILESPSPNQTSLYFCASSYAGPATNEKLFFGSGTQLSVL.

The V and J genes are TRBV4-2 and TRBJ2-3, with 7 bases identical to TRBD2. Germline CDR1 is LGHNA and CDR2 is YNFKEQ. With V trimmed by 4 bases and J by 2 bases, 12 bases remained unmatched. This CDR3 region has 17 residues. The CDR3 is CASSPRLAGLNTDTQYF. Written as DNA, the CDR3 is TGTGCCAGCAGCCCCCGTTTGGCGGGACTAAACACAGATACGCAGTATTTT.

This clone was found a few times. The chain employs TRBV4-1 and TRBJ1-6; the D gene is possibly TRBD1 (6 bases). From germline, CDR1 is MGHRA and CDR2 YSYEKL. Trimming cost V 0 bases and J 5 bases, with 11 bases left between them. The CDR3 consists of 16 residues. CDR3 loop: CASSQEAGAHNSPLHF. The CDR3 bases are TGCGCCAGCAGCCAAGAGGCAGGGGCACATAATTCACCCCTCCACTTT.

This rearrangement joins TRBV7-2 to TRBJ2-3, with TRBD2 matching over 7 bases. V lost 2 bases, J lost 1 base, and 3 bases stayed unmatched. This CDR3 comprises 15 residues. Germline loops: CDR1 SGHTA, CDR2 FQGNSA. The CDR3 sequence: CASSLTTSRTDTQYF. Here the CDR3 DNA reads TGTGCCAGCAGCTTAACGACTAGCCGCACAGATACGCAGTATTTT.

The V and J genes are TRBV7-2 and TRBJ2-1; D is possibly TRBD1 (6 bases). V was cut by 5 bases and J by 7 bases, with 15 bases left in between. The germline V gene has CDR1 SGHTA and CDR2 FQGNSA. The CDR3 covers 14 residues. CDR3 in DNA: TGTGCCAGCAGCATAGGAGCAGGACAGAATGAGCAGTTCTTC. As protein: CASSIGAGQNEQFF.

The rearrangement joins TRBV5-6 to TRBJ1-1, with 7 bases aligning to TRBD1. V lost 5 bases to trimming and J lost 0 bases; unmatched junction nucleotides: 10. This CDR3 has 16 residues. CDR1 is SGHDT, CDR2 YYEEEE, per germline. CDR3 in DNA: TGTGCCAGCAGAATCACAGGGGCATCCCTGAACACTGAAGCTTTCTTT. This sequence encodes CASRITGASLNTEAFF. The full variable domain, in which reference TRBV5-6 and TRBJ1-1 provide the parts outside the CDR3, is DAGVTQSPTHLIKTRGQQVTLRCSPKSGHDTVSWYQQALGQGPQFIFQYYEEEERQRGNFPDRFSGHQFPNYSSELNVNALLLGDSALYLCASRITGASLNTEAFFGQGTRLTVV.

This chain uses TRBV9 with TRBJ2-7; TRBD2 agrees at 7 bases. The CDR3 runs to 15 residues. The V and J ends lost 0 bases and 5 bases, in that order; junction bases with no gene match: 8. Per the germline V gene, CDR1 is SGDLS and CDR2 is YYNGEE. The CDR3 DNA follows: TGTGCCAGCAGCGTAGACTCGCGGGAGTATGACGAGCAGTACTTC. Translating it yields CASSVDSREYDEQYF.

The chain combines TRBV5-4 with TRBJ2-1, with a tentative D call TRBD1 (6 bases). CDR1 and CDR2 (germline): SGHNT, YYREEE (reference sequence). This CDR3 is 16 amino acids long. The V and J ends lost 0 bases and 9 bases respectively, with 19 bases between them. The chain's CDR3 is CASSLDRPWDKPEQFF. The CDR3 coding sequence is TGTGCCAGCAGCTTGGATCGCCCGTGGGACAAACCTGAGCAGTTCTTC.

The V gene is TRBV4-1, the J gene TRBJ1-4; perhaps TRBD1 as D (5 bases). Between the trimmed V and J ends, which lost 4 bases and 0 bases, there was a span of 12 bases. CDR1 is MGHRA and CDR2 is YSYEKL in the germline V gene. The CDR3 runs to 16 residues. The chain's CDR3 is CASSPFGGTTNEKLFF. The CDR3, as DNA: TGCGCCAGCAGCCCCTTCGGGGGAACAACTAATGAAAAACTGTTTTTT.

The gene calls are TRBV7-2 and TRBJ1-2; 8 positions match TRBD1. The CDR3 is made up of 14 amino acids. Germline V gene lookup returns CDR1 SGHTA and CDR2 FQGNSA. V lost 3 bases and J lost 7; bases outside the gene matches: 7. CDR3 protein: CASSFRQGLGGYTF. The CDR3 DNA sequence: TGTGCCAGCAGCTTTAGACAGGGGCTGGGTGGCTACACCTTC.

The chain joins TRBV14 to TRBJ2-3, with D possibly being TRBD2 (7 bases). The V end lost 7 bases, the J end lost 1 base, and 15 bases lay between the germline ends. CDR3 length: 15 residues. Germline V gene lookup returns CDR1 SGHDN and CDR2 FVKESK. The CDR3 DNA is TGTGCCAGCAATAAGGGGGGGTTACGCACAGATACGCAGTATTTT. Residues: CASNKGGLRTDTQYF.

The CDR3 loop is CSVVSRGGYEQYF. In DNA, the CDR3 is TGCAGCGTTGTCTCGCGGGGAGGCTACGAGCAGTACTTC. The chain couples TRBV29-1 to TRBJ2-7; possibly TRBD2 for D (6 bases). The CDR3 covers 13 residues. CDR1 is SQVTM, CDR2 ANQGSEA, per germline. With 4 bases removed from V and 3 bases from J, the gap between germline ends came to 13 bases.

This sequence joins TRBV7-9 and TRBJ2-5, with D hard to call. The CDR3 runs to 12 residues. Per the germline V gene, CDR1 is SEHNR and CDR2 is FQNEAQ (reference sequence). Between the trimmed V and J ends, which lost 5 bases and 4 bases, there was a span of 8 bases. The CDR3 DNA reads TGTGCCAGCAGCCAAGTGAGAGAGACCCAGTACTTC. Amino acids: CASSQVRETQYF.

This chain joins TRBV27 and TRBJ1-4; TRBD1 is a possible D gene (6 bases). The CDR3 has 14 amino acids. V lost 3 bases, J lost 8 bases, and 13 bases lay in between. Germline V CDR1 and CDR2: MNHEY, SMNVEV (reference sequence). The chain's CDR3 is CASSFSRGAEKLFF. The CDR3 DNA sequence: TGTGCCAGCAGTTTCTCCAGGGGCGCGGAAAAACTGTTTTTT.

This sequence joins TRBV7-6 and TRBJ1-1; 7 nucleotides match TRBD1. The CDR3 has 13 residues. The ends lost 5 bases at V and 11 bases at J; junction bases unmatched: 11. The V gene's germline CDR1 is SGHVS and CDR2 FNYEAQ. The CDR3 loop is CASSPAQDRRAFF. The CDR3 DNA reads as TGTGCCAGCAGCCCAGCTCAGGACAGGCGGGCTTTCTTT. Complete variable domain (other parts from reference TRBV7-6 and TRBJ1-1): GAGVSQSPRYKVTKRGQDVALRCDPISGHVSLYWYRQALGQGPEFLTYFNYEAQQDKSGLPNDRFSAERPEGSISTLTIQRTEQRDSAMYRCASSPAQDRRAFFGQGTRLTVV.